This TCR beta chain was sequenced for a study of CD8+CD57+ T cells in acquired aplastic anemia. Genomic DNA templated the TCR beta VDJ and CDR3 profiling. TCRdb re-called the reads through MiXCR, storing one row per CDR3 protein. The sample lists under 250,000 distinct CDR3 sequences; approximately 45% were seen once. Sequencing was done on patients that had shown CD8+CD57+ cell expansion by flow cytometry. Therapy had not been given to patients before blood sampling. Points from the study as a whole: A set of twenty-nine CD8+ CDR3 sequences was shared between patients and controls, and these sequences appeared highly expressed in patients.

The CDR3 length is 8 residues. Per germline, CDR1 SGHAT and CDR2 FQNNGV. With respect to this clonotype: The antigen remains undetermined.

The rearrangement links TRBV11-2 to TRBJ2-1, with D tentatively TRBD1 (5 bases). The specimen was sorted CD4+, CD8+, or CD8+CD57+ T cells (not recorded which) from PBMCs. The receptor's source is a human donor with aplastic anemia. Here the CDR3 reads CDRYEQFF. As DNA, the CDR3 is TGTGACAGGTATGAGCAGTTCTTC. The full variable domain, with the rest looked up from reference TRBV11-2 and TRBJ2-1, is EAGVAQSPRYKIIEKRQSVAFWCNPISGHATLYWYQQILGQGPKLLIQFQNNGVVDDSQLPKDRFSAERLKGVDSTLKIQPAKLEDSAVYLCDRYEQFFGPGTRLTVL.